Here is one TCR beta chain with its context. Peripheral blood genomic DNA, not sorted cells or RNA, was the template. A mixed TRB-A/B primer pool amplified rearranged TRB by multiplex touch-down PCR. TCRdb used MiXCR to reprocess the multiplex PCR reads, holding one entry per CDR3 protein. The table shows 1,900 or so distinct CDR3 sequences, with 15% to 25% occurring only once. These data belong to a study of T cell repertoires in aging, cancer and after chemotherapy. Overall study context: Paired samples before and after chemotherapy came from glioblastoma patients receiving temozolomide-based therapy.

The clonotype comes from a human donor with a solid tumor. The sample taken for sequencing was blood.

This chain's CDR3 is CSARGGGADTQYF. The CDR3 DNA is TGCAGTGCTAGAGGGGGGGGGGCGGATACGCAGTATTTT. The chain has TRBV20-1 and TRBJ2-3; TRBD2 is a possible D gene (7 bases). V lost 1 base and J 6 bases, leaving 11 bases between the germline ends. CDR3 length equals 13 residues. Per germline, CDR1 DFQATT and CDR2 SNEGSKA (reference sequence).